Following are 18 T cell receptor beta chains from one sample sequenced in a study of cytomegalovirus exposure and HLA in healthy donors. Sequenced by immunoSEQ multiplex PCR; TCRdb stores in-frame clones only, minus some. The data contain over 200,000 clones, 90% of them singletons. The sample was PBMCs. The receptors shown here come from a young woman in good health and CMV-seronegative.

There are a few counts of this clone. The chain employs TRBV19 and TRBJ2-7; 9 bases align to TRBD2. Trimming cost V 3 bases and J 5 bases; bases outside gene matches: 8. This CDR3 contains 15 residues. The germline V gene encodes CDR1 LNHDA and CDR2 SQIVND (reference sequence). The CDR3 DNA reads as TGTGCCAGTAGTATTTCCGCTAGCGGGGTGGACGAGCAGTACTTC. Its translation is CASSISASGVDEQYF.

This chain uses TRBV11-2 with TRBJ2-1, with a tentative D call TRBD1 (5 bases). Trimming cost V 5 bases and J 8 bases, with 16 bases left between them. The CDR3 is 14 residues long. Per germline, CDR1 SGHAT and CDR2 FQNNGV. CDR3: CASSPLGRGDEQFF. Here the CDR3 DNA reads TGTGCCAGCAGCCCTCTCGGTAGGGGCGATGAGCAGTTCTTC.

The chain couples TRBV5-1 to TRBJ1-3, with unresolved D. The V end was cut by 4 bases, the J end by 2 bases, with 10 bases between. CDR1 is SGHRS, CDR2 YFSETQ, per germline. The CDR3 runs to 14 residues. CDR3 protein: CASSVGGPGNTIYF. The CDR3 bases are TGCGCCAGCAGCGTTGGAGGGCCTGGAAACACCATATATTTT.

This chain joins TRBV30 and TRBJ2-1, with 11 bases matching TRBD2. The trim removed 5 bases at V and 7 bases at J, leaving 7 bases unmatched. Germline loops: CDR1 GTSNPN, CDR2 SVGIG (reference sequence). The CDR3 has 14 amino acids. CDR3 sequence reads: CAWARSGGGNEQFF. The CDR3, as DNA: TGTGCCTGGGCCCGTAGCGGGGGGGGGAATGAGCAGTTCTTC.

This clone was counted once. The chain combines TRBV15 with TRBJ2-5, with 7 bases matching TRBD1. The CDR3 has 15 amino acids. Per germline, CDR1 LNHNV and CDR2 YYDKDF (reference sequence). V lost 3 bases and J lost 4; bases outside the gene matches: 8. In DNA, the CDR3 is TGTGCCACCAGCAGGGCCACAGGGGTAGGAGAGACCCAGTACTTC. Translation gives CATSRATGVGETQYF.

The CDR3 DNA sequence: TGTGCCAGCAGCCCACAGGCCTCATCGAACACCGGGGAGCTGTTTTTT. Translation: CASSPQASSNTGELFF. V is TRBV7-9 and J is TRBJ2-2; weak D call: TRBD1 (5 bases). V lost 5 bases, J lost 0 bases, and 13 bases lay in between. Germline CDR1 reads SEHNR; CDR2 reads FQNEAQ (reference sequence). The CDR3 is 16 residues long.

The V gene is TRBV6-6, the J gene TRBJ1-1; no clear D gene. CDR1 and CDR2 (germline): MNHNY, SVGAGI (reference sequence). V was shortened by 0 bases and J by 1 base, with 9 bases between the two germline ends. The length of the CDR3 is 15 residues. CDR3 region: CASSYSAGRNTEAFF. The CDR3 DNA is TGTGCCAGCAGTTACTCGGCGGGTAGGAACACTGAAGCTTTCTTT.

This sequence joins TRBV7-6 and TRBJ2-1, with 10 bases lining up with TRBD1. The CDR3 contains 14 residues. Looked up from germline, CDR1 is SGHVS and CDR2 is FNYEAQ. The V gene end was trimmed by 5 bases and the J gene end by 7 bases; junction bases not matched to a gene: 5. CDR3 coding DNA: TGTGCCAGCAGCCTCGGACAGGGGGTGAATGAGCAGTTCTTC. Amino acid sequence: CASSLGQGVNEQFF.

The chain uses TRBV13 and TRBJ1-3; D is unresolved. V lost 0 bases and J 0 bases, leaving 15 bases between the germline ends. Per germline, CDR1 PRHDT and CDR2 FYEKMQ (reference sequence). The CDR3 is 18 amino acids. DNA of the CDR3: TGTGCCAGCAGCTTAGGCGTGGGAGGGCTAGCCTCTGGAAACACCATATATTTT. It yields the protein CASSLGVGGLASGNTIYF.

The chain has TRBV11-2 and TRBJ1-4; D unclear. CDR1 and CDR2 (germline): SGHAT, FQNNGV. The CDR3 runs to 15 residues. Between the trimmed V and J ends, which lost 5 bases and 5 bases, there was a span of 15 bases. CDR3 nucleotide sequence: TGTGCCAGCAGCCCGTTCACGGTCGTAAATGAAAAACTGTTTTTT. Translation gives CASSPFTVVNEKLFF.

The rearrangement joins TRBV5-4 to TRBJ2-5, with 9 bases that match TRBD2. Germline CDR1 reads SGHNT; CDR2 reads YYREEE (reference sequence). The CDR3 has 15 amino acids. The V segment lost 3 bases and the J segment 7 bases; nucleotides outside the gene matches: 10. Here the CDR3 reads CASSYGAGGSGTQYF. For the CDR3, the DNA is TGTGCCAGCAGCTATGGAGCGGGGGGCAGTGGGACCCAGTACTTC.

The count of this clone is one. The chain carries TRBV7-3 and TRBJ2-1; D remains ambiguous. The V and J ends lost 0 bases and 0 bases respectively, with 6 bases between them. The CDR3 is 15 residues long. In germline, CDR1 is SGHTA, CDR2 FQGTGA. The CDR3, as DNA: TGTGCCAGCAGCTTAACTGGCAGCTCCTACAATGAGCAGTTCTTC. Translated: CASSLTGSSYNEQFF.

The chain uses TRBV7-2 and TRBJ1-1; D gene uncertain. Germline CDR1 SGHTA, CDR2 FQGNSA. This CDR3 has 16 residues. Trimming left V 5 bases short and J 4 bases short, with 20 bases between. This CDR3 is CASSPRGPGSSTEAFF. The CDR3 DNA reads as TGTGCCAGCAGCCCCAGAGGGCCGGGATCAAGCACTGAAGCTTTCTTT. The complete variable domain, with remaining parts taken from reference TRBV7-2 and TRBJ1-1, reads GAGVSQSPSNKVTEKGKDVELRCDPISGHTALYWYRQSLGQGLEFLIYFQGNSAPDKSGLPSDRFSAERTGGSVSTLTIQRTQQEDSAVYLCASSPRGPGSSTEAFFGQGTRLTVV.

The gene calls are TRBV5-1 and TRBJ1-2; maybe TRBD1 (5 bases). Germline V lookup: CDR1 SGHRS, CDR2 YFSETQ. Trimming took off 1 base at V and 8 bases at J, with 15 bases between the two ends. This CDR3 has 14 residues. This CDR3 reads CASSLLQGLGGYTF. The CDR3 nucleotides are TGCGCCAGCAGCTTGCTTCAGGGACTAGGCGGCTACACCTTC.

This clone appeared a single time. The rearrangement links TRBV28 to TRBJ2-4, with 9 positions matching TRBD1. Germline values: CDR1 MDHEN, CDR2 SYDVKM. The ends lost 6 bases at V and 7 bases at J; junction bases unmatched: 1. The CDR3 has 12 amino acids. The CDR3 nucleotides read TGTGCCAGCAGACAGGGGGCCAACATTCAGTACTTC. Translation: CASRQGANIQYF.

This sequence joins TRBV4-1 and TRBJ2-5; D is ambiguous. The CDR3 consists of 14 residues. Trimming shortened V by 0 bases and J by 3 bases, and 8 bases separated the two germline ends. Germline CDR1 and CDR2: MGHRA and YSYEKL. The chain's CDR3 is CASSQDLSEETQYF. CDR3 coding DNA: TGCGCCAGCAGCCAAGATCTCAGCGAAGAGACCCAGTACTTC.

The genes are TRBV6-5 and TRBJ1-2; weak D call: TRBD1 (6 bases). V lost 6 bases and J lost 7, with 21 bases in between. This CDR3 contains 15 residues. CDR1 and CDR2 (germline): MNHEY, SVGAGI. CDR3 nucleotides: TGTGCCAGCAGCTACGACGAGGGGGACCTCTTTGGCTACACCTTC. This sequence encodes CASSYDEGDLFGYTF.

Written as DNA, the CDR3 is TGTGCCAGCAGCTTAGCCATACTAGCGGGGGGGCAGTACAATGAGCAGTTCTTC. Its protein is CASSLAILAGGQYNEQFF. V and J are TRBV11-2 and TRBJ2-1, with 13 bases that match TRBD2. V shed 1 base, J shed 4 bases, and the junction held 7 bases outside the gene matches. The CDR3 spans 18 residues. Germline V gene sequence: CDR1 SGHAT, CDR2 FQNNGV.